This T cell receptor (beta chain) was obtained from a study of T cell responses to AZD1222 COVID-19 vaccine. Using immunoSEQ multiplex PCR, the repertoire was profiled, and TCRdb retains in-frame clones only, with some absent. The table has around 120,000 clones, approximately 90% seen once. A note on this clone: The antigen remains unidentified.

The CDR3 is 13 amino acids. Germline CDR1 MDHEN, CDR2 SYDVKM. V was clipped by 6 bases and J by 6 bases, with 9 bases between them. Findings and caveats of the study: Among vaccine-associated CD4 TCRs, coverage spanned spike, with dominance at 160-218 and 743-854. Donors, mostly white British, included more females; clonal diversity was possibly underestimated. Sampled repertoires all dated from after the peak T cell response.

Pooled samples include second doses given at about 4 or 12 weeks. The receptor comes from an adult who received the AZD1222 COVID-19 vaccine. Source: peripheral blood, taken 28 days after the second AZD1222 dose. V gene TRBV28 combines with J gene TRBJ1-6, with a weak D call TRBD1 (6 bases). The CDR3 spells CASRDSVNSPLHF. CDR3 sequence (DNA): TGTGCCAGCAGGGACAGCGTTAATTCACCCCTCCACTTT.